This T cell receptor beta chain comes out of a study of blood T cell repertoires in COVID-19. Overall study context: The cDNA or gDNA used as material had been derived from T cells, B-cell-depleted T cells, or PBMCs.

Per germline, CDR1 SGHTA and CDR2 FQGNSA. The CDR3 is 15 residues long. V lost 3 bases and J lost 2, with 10 bases in between. TCRdb keeps only in-frame clones here, not all; method: immunoSEQ multiplex PCR. The top ten hold roughly 6.3% of the sample, which has fewer than 350,000 clones, approximately 90% seen once. This TCR was recovered from a woman in her thirties or forties who had recovered from COVID-19. Sequencing used PBMCs or T cells enriched from blood (not recorded which). The chain joins TRBV7-2 to TRBJ2-2; D perhaps matches TRBD2 (5 bases). CDR3 in DNA: TGTGCCAGCAGCTTCGGTCGGGGAAACACCGGGGAGCTGTTTTTT. Translation gives CASSFGRGNTGELFF. Drawing the rest from reference TRBV7-2 and TRBJ2-2, the complete variable domain is GAGVSQSPSNKVTEKGKDVELRCDPISGHTALYWYRQSLGQGLEFLIYFQGNSAPDKSGLPSDRFSAERTGGSVSTLTIQRTQQEDSAVYLCASSFGRGNTGELFFGEGSRLTVL.